One sample yielded the 9 T cell receptor beta chains listed below, sequenced in a study of blood T cell repertoires in COVID-19. Using immunoSEQ multiplex PCR, the repertoire was profiled, and TCRdb retains in-frame clones only, with some absent. The data hold about 70,000 clones, with roughly 79% observed a single time. The material sequenced was peripheral blood. The source is a woman in her sixties with acute or convalescent COVID-19.

The chain couples TRBV6-5 to TRBJ2-1, with TRBD2 matching over 11 bases. V was pared by 4 bases and J by 6 bases, with 8 bases of the junction left unmatched. CDR1 MNHEY and CDR2 SVGAGI come from the germline V gene. The CDR3 sequence is 16 residues long. The CDR3 is CASSSHLAGGGNEQFF. Here the CDR3 DNA reads TGTGCCAGCAGTTCCCATCTAGCGGGGGGCGGCAATGAGCAGTTCTTC.

The chain joins TRBV6-5 to TRBJ2-2, with a weak D call TRBD1 (7 bases). Germline V gene sequence: CDR1 MNHEY, CDR2 SVGAGI. The CDR3 contains 14 residues. V dropped 6 bases and J dropped 3 bases, with 11 bases sitting between them. The CDR3 protein is CASSRGDDTGELFF. The CDR3 region has the DNA TGTGCCAGCAGCAGGGGGGATGACACCGGGGAGCTGTTTTTT.

The chain has TRBV12-3 or TRBV12-4 and TRBJ1-1; D unclear. This CDR3 spans 13 amino acids. V was trimmed by 3 bases and J by 1 base, leaving 6 bases between them. This CDR3 is CASSFFWNTEAFF. The CDR3 DNA is TGTGCCAGCAGTTTCTTCTGGAACACTGAAGCTTTCTTT.

The chain uses TRBV10-2 and TRBJ2-7, with 8 bases lining up with TRBD1. After removal of 5 bases from V and 4 bases from J, the junction contained 4 bases not matched to a gene. Germline V CDR1 and CDR2: WSHSY, SAAADI. The CDR3 is 13 residues long. The CDR3 here is CASSRQGPYEQYF. DNA for the CDR3: TGCGCCAGCAGTAGACAGGGGCCATACGAGCAGTACTTC.

The chain carries TRBV6-5 and TRBJ2-6; 7 nucleotides agree with TRBD1. In germline, CDR1 is MNHEY, CDR2 SVGAGI. The CDR3 has 13 residues. Trimming removed 8 bases from V and 4 bases from J; junction bases left unmatched: 2. The CDR3, as DNA: TGTGCCAGCGACAGGGAAGGGGCCAACGTCCTGACTTTC. Protein sequence: CASDREGANVLTF.

This clone was seen only a few times. The V gene is TRBV29-1, the J gene TRBJ2-7; 8 bases agree with TRBD1. The ends lost 2 bases at V and 2 bases at J; junction bases unmatched: 5. This CDR3 comprises 14 residues. Germline values: CDR1 SQVTM, CDR2 ANQGSEA. CDR3 DNA sequence: TGCAGCGTTGAAAGGGTACAGGGGGCCTACGAGCAGTACTTC. Its translation: CSVERVQGAYEQYF.

The CDR3 loop reads CASSQDLGRVDEQYF. The CDR3 DNA reads TGTGCCAGCAGCCAAGATCTAGGGAGGGTGGACGAGCAGTACTTC. The rearrangement links TRBV3-1 (or the pseudogene TRBV3-2) to TRBJ2-7; 7 bases map to TRBD2. Germline loops: CDR1 LGHDT, CDR2 YNNKEL (reference sequence). The trim removed 0 bases at V and 5 bases at J, leaving 7 bases unmatched. This CDR3 region has 15 residues.

This clone has just a few counts. This chain links TRBV6-2 or TRBV6-3 with TRBJ1-5; D may be TRBD1 (5 bases). The CDR3 loop spans 15 amino acids. V dropped 4 bases and J dropped 4 bases, with 14 bases sitting between them. Germline CDR1 is MNHEY and CDR2 is SVGEGT. CDR3 sequence: CASSLDTVLNQPQHF. CDR3 in DNA: TGTGCCAGCAGTTTGGACACGGTACTTAATCAGCCCCAGCATTTT.

The chain combines TRBV28 with TRBJ1-1; 10 bases fit TRBD1. From germline, CDR1 is MDHEN and CDR2 SYDVKM. The CDR3 consists of 14 residues. V trimming: 7 bases; J trimming: 2 bases; junction bases outside the gene matches: 4. CDR3 amino acids: CASTTTGGNTEAFF. The CDR3 DNA is TGTGCCAGCACCACGACAGGGGGCAACACTGAAGCTTTCTTT.